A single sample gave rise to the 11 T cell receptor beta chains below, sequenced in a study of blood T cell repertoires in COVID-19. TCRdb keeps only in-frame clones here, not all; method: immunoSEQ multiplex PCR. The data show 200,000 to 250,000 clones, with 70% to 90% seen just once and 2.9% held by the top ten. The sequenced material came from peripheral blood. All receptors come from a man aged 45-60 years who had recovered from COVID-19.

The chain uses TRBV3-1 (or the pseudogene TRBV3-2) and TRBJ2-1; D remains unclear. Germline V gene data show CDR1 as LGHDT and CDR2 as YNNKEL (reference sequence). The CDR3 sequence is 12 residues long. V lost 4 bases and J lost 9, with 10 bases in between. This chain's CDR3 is CASSLVSGEQFF. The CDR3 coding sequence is TGTGCCAGCAGCCTCGTCTCAGGTGAGCAGTTCTTC.

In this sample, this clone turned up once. As DNA, the CDR3 is TGTGCCAGCAGTGATTGGACAGGGGGCGAGCAGTACTTC. It encodes CASSDWTGGEQYF. The chain employs TRBV2 and TRBJ2-7; 10 bases agree with TRBD1. Germline-derived CDR1 and CDR2 are SNHLY and FYNNEI. The ends lost 3 bases at V and 6 bases at J; junction bases unmatched: 2. The length of the CDR3 is 13 residues. Together with reference TRBV2 and TRBJ2-7, the CDR3 gives the full variable domain: EPEVTQTPSHQVTQMGQEVILRCVPISNHLYFYWYRQILGQKVEFLVSFYNNEISEKSEIFDDQFSVERPDGSNFTLKIRSTKLEDSAMYFCASSDWTGGEQYFGPGTRLTVT.

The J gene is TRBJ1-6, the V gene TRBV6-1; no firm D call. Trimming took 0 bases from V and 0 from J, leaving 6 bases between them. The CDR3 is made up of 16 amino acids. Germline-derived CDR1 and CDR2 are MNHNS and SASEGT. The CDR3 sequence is CASSEAVSSYNSPLHF. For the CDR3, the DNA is TGTGCCAGCAGTGAAGCAGTGAGCTCCTATAATTCACCCCTCCACTTT.

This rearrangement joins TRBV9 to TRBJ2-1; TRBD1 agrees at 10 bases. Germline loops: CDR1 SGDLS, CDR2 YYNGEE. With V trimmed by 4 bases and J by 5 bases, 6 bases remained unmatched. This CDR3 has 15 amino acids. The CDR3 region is CASSLTGTGDNEQFF. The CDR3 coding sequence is TGTGCCAGCAGCTTGACCGGGACAGGGGACAATGAGCAGTTCTTC.

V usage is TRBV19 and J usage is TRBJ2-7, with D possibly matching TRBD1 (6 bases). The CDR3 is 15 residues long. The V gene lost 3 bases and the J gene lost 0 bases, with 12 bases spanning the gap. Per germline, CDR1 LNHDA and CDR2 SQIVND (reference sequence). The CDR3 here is CASSIRTASSYEQYF. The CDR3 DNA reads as TGTGCCAGTAGTATCAGGACAGCGAGCTCCTACGAGCAGTACTTC. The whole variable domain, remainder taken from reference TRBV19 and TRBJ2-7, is DGGITQSPKYLFRKEGQNVTLSCEQNLNHDAMYWYRQDPGQGLRLIYYSQIVNDFQKGDIAEGYSVSREKKESFPLTVTSAQKNPTAFYLCASSIRTASSYEQYFGPGTRLTVT.

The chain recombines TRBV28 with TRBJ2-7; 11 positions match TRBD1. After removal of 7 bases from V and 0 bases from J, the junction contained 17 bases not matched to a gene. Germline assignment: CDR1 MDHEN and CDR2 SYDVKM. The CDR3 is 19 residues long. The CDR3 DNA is TGTGCCAGCACCGTCCCCCCGGGACAGGGGGTGGGGACCTCCTACGAGCAGTACTTC. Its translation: CASTVPPGQGVGTSYEQYF.

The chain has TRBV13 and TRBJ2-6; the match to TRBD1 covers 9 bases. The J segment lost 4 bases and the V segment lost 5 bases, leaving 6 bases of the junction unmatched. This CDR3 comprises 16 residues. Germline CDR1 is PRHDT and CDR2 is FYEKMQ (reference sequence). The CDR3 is CASSPQGAGGANVLTF. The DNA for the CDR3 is TGTGCCAGCAGCCCACAGGGGGCGGGAGGGGCCAACGTCCTGACTTTC.

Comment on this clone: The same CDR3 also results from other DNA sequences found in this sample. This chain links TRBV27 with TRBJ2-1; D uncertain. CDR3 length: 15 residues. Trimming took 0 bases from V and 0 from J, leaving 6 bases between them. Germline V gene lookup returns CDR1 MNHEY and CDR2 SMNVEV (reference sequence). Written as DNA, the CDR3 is TGTGCCAGCAGTTTATCGGCTAGCTCCTACAATGAGCAGTTCTTC. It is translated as CASSLSASSYNEQFF.

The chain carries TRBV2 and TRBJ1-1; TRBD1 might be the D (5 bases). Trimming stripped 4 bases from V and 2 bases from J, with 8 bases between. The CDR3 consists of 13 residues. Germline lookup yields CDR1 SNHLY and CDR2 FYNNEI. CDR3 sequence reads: CASSGRGNTEAFF. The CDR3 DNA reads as TGTGCCAGCAGTGGGAGGGGTAACACTGAAGCTTTCTTT.

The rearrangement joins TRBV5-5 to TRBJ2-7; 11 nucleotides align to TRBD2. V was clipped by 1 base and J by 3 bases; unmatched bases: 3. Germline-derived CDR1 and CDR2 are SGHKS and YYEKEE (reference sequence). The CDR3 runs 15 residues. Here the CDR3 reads CASSLSSGRGYEQYF. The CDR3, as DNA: TGTGCCAGCAGCTTGAGTAGCGGGAGGGGCTACGAGCAGTACTTC.

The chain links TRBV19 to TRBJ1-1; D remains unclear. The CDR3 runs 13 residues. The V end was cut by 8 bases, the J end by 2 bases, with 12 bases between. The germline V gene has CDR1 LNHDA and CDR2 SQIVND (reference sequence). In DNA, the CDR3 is TGTGCCAGTGGGAGGAGTTTTAACACTGAAGCTTTCTTT. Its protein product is CASGRSFNTEAFF.